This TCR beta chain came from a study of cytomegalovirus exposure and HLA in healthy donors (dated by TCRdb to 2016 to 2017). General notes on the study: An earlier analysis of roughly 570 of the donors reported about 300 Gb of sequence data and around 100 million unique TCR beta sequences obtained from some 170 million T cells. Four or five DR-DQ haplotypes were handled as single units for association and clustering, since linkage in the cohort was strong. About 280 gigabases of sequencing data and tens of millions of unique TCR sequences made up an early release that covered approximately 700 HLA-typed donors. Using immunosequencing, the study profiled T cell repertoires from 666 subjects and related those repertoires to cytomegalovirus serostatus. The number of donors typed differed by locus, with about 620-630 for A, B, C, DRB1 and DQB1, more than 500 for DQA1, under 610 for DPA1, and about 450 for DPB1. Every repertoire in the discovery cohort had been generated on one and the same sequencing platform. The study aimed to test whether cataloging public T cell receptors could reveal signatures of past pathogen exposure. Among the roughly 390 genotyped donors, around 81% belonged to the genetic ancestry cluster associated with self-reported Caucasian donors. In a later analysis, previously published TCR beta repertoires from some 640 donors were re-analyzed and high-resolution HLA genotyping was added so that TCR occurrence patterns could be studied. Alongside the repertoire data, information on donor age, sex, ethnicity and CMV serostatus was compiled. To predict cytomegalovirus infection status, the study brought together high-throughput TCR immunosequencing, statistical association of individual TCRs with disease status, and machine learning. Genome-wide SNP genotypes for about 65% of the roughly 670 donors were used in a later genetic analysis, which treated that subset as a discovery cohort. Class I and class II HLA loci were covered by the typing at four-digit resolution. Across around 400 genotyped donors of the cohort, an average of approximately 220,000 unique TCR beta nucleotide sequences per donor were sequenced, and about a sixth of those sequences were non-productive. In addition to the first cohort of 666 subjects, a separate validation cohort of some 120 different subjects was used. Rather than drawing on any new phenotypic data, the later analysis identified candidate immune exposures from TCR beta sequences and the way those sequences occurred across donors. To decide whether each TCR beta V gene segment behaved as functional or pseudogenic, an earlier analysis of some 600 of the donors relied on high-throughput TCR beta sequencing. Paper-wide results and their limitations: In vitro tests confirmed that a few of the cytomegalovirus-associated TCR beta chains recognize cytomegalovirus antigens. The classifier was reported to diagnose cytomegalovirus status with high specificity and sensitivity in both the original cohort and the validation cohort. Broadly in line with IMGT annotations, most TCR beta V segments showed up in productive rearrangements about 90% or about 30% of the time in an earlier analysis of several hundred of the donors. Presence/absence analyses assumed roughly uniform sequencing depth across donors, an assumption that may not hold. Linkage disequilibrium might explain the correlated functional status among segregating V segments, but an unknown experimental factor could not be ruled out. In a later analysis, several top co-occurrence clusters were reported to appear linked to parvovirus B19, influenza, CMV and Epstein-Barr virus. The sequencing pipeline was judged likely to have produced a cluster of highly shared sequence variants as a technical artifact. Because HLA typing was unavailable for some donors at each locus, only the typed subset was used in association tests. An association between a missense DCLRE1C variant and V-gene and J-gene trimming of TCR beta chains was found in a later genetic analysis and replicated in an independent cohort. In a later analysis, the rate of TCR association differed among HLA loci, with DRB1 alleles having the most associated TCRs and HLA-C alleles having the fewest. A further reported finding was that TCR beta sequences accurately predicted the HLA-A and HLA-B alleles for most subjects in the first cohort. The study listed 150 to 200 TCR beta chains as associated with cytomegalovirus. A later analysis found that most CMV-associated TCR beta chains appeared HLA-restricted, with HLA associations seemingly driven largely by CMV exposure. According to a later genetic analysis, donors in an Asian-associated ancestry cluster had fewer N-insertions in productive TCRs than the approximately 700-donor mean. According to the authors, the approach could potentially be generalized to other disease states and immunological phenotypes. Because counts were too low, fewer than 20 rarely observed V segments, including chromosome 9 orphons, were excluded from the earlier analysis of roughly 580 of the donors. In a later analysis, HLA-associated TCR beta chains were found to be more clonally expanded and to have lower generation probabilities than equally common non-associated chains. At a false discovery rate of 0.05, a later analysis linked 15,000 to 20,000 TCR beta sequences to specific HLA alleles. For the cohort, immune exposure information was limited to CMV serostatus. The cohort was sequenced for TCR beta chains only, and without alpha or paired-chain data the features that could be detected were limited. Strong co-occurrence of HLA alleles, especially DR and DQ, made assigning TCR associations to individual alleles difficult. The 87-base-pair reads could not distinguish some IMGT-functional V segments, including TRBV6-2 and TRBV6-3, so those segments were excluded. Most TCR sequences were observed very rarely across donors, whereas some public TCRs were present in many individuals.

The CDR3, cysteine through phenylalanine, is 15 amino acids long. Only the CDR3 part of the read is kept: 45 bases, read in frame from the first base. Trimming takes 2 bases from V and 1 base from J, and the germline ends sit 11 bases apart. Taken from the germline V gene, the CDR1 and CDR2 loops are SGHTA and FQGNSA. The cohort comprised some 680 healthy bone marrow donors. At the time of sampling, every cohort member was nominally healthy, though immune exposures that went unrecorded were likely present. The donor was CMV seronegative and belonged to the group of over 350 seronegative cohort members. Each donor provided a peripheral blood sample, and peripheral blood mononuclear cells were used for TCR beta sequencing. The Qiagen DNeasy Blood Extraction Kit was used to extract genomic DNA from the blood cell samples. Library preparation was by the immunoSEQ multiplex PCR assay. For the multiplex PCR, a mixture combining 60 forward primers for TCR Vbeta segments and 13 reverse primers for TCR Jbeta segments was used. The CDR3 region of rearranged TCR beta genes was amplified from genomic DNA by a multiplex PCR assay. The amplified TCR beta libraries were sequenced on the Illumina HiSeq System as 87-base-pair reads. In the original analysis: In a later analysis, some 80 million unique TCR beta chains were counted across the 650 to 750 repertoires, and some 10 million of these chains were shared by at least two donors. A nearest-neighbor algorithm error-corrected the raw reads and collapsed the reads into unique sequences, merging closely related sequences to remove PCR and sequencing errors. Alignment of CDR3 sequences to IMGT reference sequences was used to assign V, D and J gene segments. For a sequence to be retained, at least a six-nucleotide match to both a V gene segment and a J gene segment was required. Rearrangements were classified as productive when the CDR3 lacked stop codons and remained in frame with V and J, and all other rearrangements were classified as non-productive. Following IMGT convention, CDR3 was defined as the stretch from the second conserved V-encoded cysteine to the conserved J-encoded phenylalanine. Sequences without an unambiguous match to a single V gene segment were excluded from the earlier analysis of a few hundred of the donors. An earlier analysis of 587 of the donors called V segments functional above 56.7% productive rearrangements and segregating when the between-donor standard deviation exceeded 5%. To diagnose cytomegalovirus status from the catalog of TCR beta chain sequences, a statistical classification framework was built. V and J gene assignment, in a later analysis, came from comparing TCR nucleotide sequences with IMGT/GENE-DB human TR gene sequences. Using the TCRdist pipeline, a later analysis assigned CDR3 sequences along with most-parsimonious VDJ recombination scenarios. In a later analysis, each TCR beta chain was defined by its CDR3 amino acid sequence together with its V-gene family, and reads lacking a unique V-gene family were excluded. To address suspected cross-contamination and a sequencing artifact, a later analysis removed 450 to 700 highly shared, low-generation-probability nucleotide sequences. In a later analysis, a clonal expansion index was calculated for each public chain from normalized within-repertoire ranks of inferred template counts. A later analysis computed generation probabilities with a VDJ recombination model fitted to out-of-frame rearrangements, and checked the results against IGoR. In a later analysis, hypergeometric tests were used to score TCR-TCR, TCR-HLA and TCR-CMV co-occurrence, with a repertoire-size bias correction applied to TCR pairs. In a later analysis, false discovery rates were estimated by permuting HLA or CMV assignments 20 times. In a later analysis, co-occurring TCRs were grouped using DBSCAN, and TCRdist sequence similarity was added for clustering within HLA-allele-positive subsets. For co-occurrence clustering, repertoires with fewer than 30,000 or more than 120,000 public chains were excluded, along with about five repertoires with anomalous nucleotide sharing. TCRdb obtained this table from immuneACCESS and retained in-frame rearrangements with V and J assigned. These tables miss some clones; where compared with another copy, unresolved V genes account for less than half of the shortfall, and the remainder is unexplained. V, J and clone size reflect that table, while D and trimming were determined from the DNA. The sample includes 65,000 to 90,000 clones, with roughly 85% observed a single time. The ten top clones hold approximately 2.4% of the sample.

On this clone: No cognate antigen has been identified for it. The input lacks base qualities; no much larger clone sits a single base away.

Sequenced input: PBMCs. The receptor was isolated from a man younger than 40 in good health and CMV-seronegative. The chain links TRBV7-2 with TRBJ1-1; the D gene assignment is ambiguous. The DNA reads TGTGCCAGCAGCTTACAGGTGGATAGGAACACTGAAGCTTTCTTT. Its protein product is CASSLQVDRNTEAFF.